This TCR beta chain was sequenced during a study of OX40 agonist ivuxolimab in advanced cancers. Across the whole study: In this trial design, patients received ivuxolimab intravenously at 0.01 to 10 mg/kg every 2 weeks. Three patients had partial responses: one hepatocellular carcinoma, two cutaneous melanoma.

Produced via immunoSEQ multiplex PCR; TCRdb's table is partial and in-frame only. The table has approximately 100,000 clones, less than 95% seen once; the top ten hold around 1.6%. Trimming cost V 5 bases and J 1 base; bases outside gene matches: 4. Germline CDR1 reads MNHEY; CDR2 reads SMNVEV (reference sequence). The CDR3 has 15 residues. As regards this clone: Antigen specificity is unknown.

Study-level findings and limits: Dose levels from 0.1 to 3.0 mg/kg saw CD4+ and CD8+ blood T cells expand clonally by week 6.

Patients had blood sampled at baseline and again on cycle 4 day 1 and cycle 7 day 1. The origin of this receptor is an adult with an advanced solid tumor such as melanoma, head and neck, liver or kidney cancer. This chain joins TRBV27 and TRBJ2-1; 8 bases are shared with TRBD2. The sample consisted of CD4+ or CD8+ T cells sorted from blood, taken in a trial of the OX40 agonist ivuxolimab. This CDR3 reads CASSLIAGSYNEQFF. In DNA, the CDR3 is TGTGCCAGCAGTCTAATAGCGGGGTCCTACAATGAGCAGTTCTTC.